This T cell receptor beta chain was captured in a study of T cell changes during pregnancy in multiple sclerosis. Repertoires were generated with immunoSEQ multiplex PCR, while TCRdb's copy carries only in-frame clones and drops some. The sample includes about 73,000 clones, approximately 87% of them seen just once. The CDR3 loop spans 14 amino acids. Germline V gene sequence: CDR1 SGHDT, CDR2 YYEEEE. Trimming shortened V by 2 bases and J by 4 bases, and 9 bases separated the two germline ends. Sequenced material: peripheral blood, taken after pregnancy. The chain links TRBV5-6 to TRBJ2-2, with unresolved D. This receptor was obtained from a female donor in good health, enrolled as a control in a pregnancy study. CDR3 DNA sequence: TGTGCCAGCAGCTTAACTACGGGCACCGGGGAGCTGTTTTTT. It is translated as CASSLTTGTGELFF.